This T cell receptor beta chain was identified in a study of blood T cell repertoires in COVID-19. Across the study: Sites across the United States, Italy and Spain contributed samples from acute and convalescent COVID-19. T cells, B-cell-depleted T cells, or PBMCs supplied cDNA or gDNA.

As processed by the authors: Amplification of reference gene primers was used by the study to estimate nucleated cell counts. Clones were sequenced by immunoSEQ multiplex PCR, and TCRdb holds only the in-frame ones, with some missing. The V and J calls and clone size were taken over from that table, and D and trimming were inferred from the DNA. The table lists some 61,000 clones, about 89% of them singletons, with less than 2% in the top ten. The sample taken for sequencing was peripheral blood. The sequence was collected from a man aged 55-75 years with acute or convalescent COVID-19.

The CDR3 here is CASSLSYDTTGYTF. The CDR3 nucleotides read TGTGCCAGCAGTTTATCCTACGACACCACTGGCTACACCTTC. The chain is built from TRBV27 and TRBJ1-2; D unresolved. Trimming took 0 bases from V and 7 from J, leaving 12 bases between them. The germline V gene has CDR1 MNHEY and CDR2 SMNVEV (reference sequence). The CDR3 has 14 amino acids.